These 24 T cell receptor beta chains share one sample of origin, sequenced in a study of OX40 agonist ivuxolimab in advanced cancers. The repertoire was sequenced with immunoSEQ multiplex PCR; TCRdb's copy has only in-frame clones and lacks some. The sample lists approximately 76,000 clones, 65% to 90% occurring once. Material: CD4+ or CD8+ T cells sorted from blood, obtained in a trial of the OX40 agonist ivuxolimab. These receptors were collected from an adult with an advanced solid tumor such as melanoma, head and neck, liver or kidney cancer.

V is TRBV19 and J is TRBJ1-6, with TRBD1 matching 7 bases. Germline V lookup: CDR1 LNHDA, CDR2 SQIVND (reference sequence). Unmatched junction bases numbered 14, after V lost 2 bases and J lost 7 bases. The CDR3 consists of 18 residues. The CDR3: CASSIHRGGTELNSPLHF. The CDR3 DNA sequence: TGTGCCAGTAGTATACACCGGGGCGGGACAGAACTGAATTCACCCCTCCACTTT.

The chain couples TRBV6-6 to TRBJ1-2; a weak D match, TRBD1 (6 bases). Trimming stripped 8 bases from V and 4 bases from J, with 17 bases between. CDR3 length: 14 residues. Germline CDR1 MNHNY, CDR2 SVGAGI (reference sequence). The CDR3 here is CASSEDGRGYGYTF. CDR3 sequence (DNA): TGTGCCAGCTCGGAAGATGGCAGGGGCTATGGCTACACCTTC.

This clone has a single count. The rearrangement links TRBV29-1 to TRBJ2-5, with 9 nucleotides matching TRBD2. The CDR3 consists of 13 residues. The germline CDR1 and CDR2 sequences are SQVTM and ANQGSEA. The V gene end was trimmed by 4 bases and the J gene end by 4 bases; junction bases not matched to a gene: 4. CDR3 sequence: CSVGGGAGETQYF. The DNA for the CDR3 is TGCAGCGTTGGCGGGGGGGCGGGAGAGACCCAGTACTTC.

As concerns this clone: One junction end disagrees with the germline gene, perhaps due to a read error. The V call is TRBV4-3, the J call TRBJ1-6, with 7 bases lining up with TRBD1. CDR1 LGHNA and CDR2 YSLEER come from the germline V gene. This CDR3 is built from 14 residues. The CDR3 here is CASSRQGYYSPLHF. In DNA form, the CDR3 reads TGCGCCAGCAGTCGACAGGGCTATTATTCACCCCTCCACTTT.

The rearrangement joins TRBV14 to TRBJ1-2; TRBD1 is a possible D gene (5 bases). The CDR3 has 14 amino acids. CDR1 SGHDN and CDR2 FVKESK come from the germline V gene. Trimming stripped 3 bases from V and 2 bases from J, with 10 bases between. The CDR3 loop reads CASSHATVNYGYTF. CDR3 nucleotide sequence: TGTGCCAGCAGCCACGCGACAGTAAACTATGGCTACACCTTC. The variable domain in full, with the rest retrieved from reference TRBV14 and TRBJ1-2, is EAGVTQFPSHSVIEKGQTVTLRCDPISGHDNLYWYRRVMGKEIKFLLHFVKESKQDESGMPNNRFLAERTGGTYSTLKVQPAELEDSGVYFCASSHATVNYGYTFGSGTRLTVV.

V gene TRBV7-2 combines with J gene TRBJ2-3; D may be TRBD2 (5 bases). The CDR3 covers 14 residues. Germline values: CDR1 SGHTA, CDR2 FQGNSA. Deletions cut 5 bases from V and 4 bases from J, with 13 bases between. This CDR3 reads CASSLTSLADTQYF. DNA for the CDR3: TGTGCCAGCAGCCTTACTAGTCTGGCAGATACGCAGTATTTT.

The chain joins TRBV27 to TRBJ1-1, with D tentatively TRBD1 (6 bases). Germline-derived CDR1 and CDR2 are MNHEY and SMNVEV (reference sequence). Trimming took off 6 bases at V and 4 bases at J, with 12 bases between the two ends. This CDR3 has 13 amino acids. In nucleotides, the CDR3 is TGTGCCAGCAGCGACAGGCCGGGCACTGAAGCTTTCTTT. As protein: CASSDRPGTEAFF.

The CDR3 DNA reads as TGTGCCAGCAGCTTAGTGAGAAGTGCGATCGCAGATACGCAGTATTTT. Residues: CASSLVRSAIADTQYF. The rearrangement uses TRBV11-2 and TRBJ2-3, with D uncertain. The V end lost 1 base, the J end lost 4 bases, and 15 bases lay between the germline ends. CDR1 and CDR2 from the germline V gene are SGHAT and FQNNGV. This CDR3 has 16 amino acids.

The rearrangement links TRBV18 to TRBJ1-2, with 7 bases aligning to TRBD1. This CDR3 has 14 amino acids. V dropped 5 bases and J dropped 5; count of bases not matched to a gene: 8. Germline V gene sequence: CDR1 KGHSH, CDR2 LQKENI. This CDR3 is CASSVPTGLYGYTF. The CDR3 DNA reads TGTGCCAGCTCAGTTCCGACAGGGCTTTATGGCTACACCTTC. Filled out from reference TRBV18 and TRBJ1-2, the complete variable domain reads NAGVMQNPRHLVRRRGQEARLRCSPMKGHSHVYWYRQLPEEGLKFMVYLQKENIIDESGMPKERFSAEFPKEGPSILRIQQVVRGDSAAYFCASSVPTGLYGYTFGSGTRLTVV.

The rearrangement uses TRBV10-3 and TRBJ2-2; no clear D gene. The V gene's germline CDR1 is ENHRY and CDR2 SYGVKD. The CDR3 is 14 amino acids. Between the trimmed V and J ends, which lost 6 bases and 1 base, there was a span of 9 bases. Here the CDR3 DNA reads TGTGCCATCAGGTCTTCCTTGAACACCGGGGAGCTGTTTTTT. Translated, it gives CAIRSSLNTGELFF.

This clone was counted a single time. The chain couples TRBV7-8 to TRBJ2-5; 9 nucleotides align to TRBD2. Germline CDR1 SGHVS, CDR2 FQNEAQ. V trimming: 7 bases; J trimming: 5 bases; junction bases outside the gene matches: 11. The CDR3 has 15 residues. The CDR3 here is CASTTVGAGGETQYF. In nucleotides, the CDR3 is TGTGCCAGCACCACGGTGGGAGCGGGGGGCGAGACCCAGTACTTC.

This chain connects TRBV12-5 to TRBJ1-6; D gene unclear. Germline values: CDR1 LGHNT, CDR2 FRNRAP. The CDR3 has 13 amino acids. V was cut by 6 bases and J by 4 bases, with 7 bases left in between. In DNA form, the CDR3 reads TGTGCTAGTGGGGCCAGTTATAATTCACCCCTCCACTTT. It specifies CASGASYNSPLHF.

The J gene is TRBJ2-2, the V gene TRBV7-9, with a possible D match to TRBD1 (6 bases). Trimming removed 6 bases from V and 4 bases from J, with 15 bases in between. The length of the CDR3 is 15 residues. The germline V gene encodes CDR1 SEHNR and CDR2 FQNEAQ (reference sequence). The CDR3 DNA sequence: TGTGCCAGCAGATCCTCCGGACAGACCACCGGGGAGCTGTTTTTT. Translated, it gives CASRSSGQTTGELFF.

This clone was counted a single time. This chain links TRBV10-3 with TRBJ2-5; D ambiguous. The DNA end is a closer match to TRBJ2-7, so the J assignment may be wrong. The CDR3 has 13 residues. From germline, CDR1 is ENHRY and CDR2 SYGVKD. The DNA of the CDR3 is TGTGCCATCAGGCTTCGGAACTCCTACGAGCAGTACTTC. It translates to CAIRLRNSYEQYF.

This chain uses TRBV7-6 with TRBJ2-7, with 8 bases identical to TRBD1. Germline V CDR1 and CDR2: SGHVS, FNYEAQ. J gave up 5 bases and V 5 bases, and 8 bases lay outside the gene matches. This CDR3 is 14 amino acids long. The CDR3 loop is CASSGSDRGHEQYF. CDR3 nucleotide sequence: TGTGCCAGCAGCGGGTCAGACAGGGGCCACGAGCAGTACTTC.

This sequence joins TRBV5-1 and TRBJ2-5; TRBD2 matches at 7 bases. V was clipped by 5 bases and J by 3 bases; unmatched bases: 7. Germline assignment: CDR1 SGHRS and CDR2 YFSETQ. The CDR3 runs 14 residues. CDR3 coding DNA: TGCGCCAGCAGGGCCGGGACTAATAAAGAGACCCAGTACTTC. Protein: CASRAGTNKETQYF.

V usage is TRBV9 and J usage is TRBJ1-1; the D is unclear. V shed 4 bases and J shed 5 bases, with 18 bases lying between them. Germline CDR1 SGDLS, CDR2 YYNGEE. The CDR3 loop spans 15 amino acids. Here the CDR3 DNA reads TGTGCCAGCAGCCCTCAGCCGGCGGGGTTGACTGAAGCTTTCTTT. Its translation: CASSPQPAGLTEAFF.

The rearrangement uses TRBV7-2 and TRBJ2-5, with 12 positions matching TRBD2. Germline CDR1 is SGHTA and CDR2 is FQGNSA. The CDR3 extends over 17 amino acids. After removal of 1 base from V and 4 bases from J, the junction contained 7 bases not matched to a gene. The CDR3, as DNA: TGTGCCAGCAGCTTAGACCTAGCGGGGGGGCGTAGAGAGACCCAGTACTTC. Residues: CASSLDLAGGRRETQYF. The full variable domain, rest sourced from reference TRBV7-2 and TRBJ2-5, is GAGVSQSPSNKVTEKGKDVELRCDPISGHTALYWYRQSLGQGLEFLIYFQGNSAPDKSGLPSDRFSAERTGGSVSTLTIQRTQQEDSAVYLCASSLDLAGGRRETQYFGPGTRLLVL.

J is TRBJ2-7 and V is TRBV28, with 8 bases matching TRBD1. Germline assignment: CDR1 MDHEN and CDR2 SYDVKM. Trimming took 6 bases from V and 3 from J; bases not matched to a gene: 4. The CDR3 contains 13 residues. The CDR3, as DNA: TGTGCCAGCAGACAGGGACAGGTCTACGAGCAGTACTTC. This encodes CASRQGQVYEQYF. The whole variable domain, remainder taken from reference TRBV28 and TRBJ2-7, is DVKVTQSSRYLVKRTGEKVFLECVQDMDHENMFWYRQDPGLGLRLIYFSYDVKMKEKGDIPEGYSVSREKKERFSLILESASTNQTSMYLCASRQGQVYEQYFGPGTRLTVT.

J is TRBJ2-7 and V is TRBV5-1; D may be TRBD1 (8 bases). Germline V gene lookup returns CDR1 SGHRS and CDR2 YFSETQ. V lost 4 bases to trimming and J lost 4 bases, with 15 bases between them. The CDR3 length is 14 residues. This CDR3 is CASSQDREGYEQYF. The CDR3, as DNA: TGCGCCAGCAGCCAGGACAGGGAGGGATACGAGCAGTACTTC.

This rearrangement joins TRBV29-1 to TRBJ1-1; TRBD1 matches 9 bases. The CDR3 runs to 13 residues. Per germline, CDR1 SQVTM and CDR2 ANQGSEA. After removal of 5 bases from V and 5 bases from J, the junction contained 6 bases not matched to a gene. CDR3 amino acids: CSVNRGRGTEAFF. CDR3 sequence (DNA): TGCAGCGTTAACAGGGGGCGGGGGACTGAAGCTTTCTTT.

The J gene is TRBJ2-2, the V gene TRBV6-5; 7 bases line up with TRBD2. CDR1 and CDR2 (germline): MNHEY, SVGAGI. CDR3 length equals 15 residues. J gave up 7 bases and V 1 base, and 6 bases lay outside the gene matches. The CDR3 sequence is CASSYWGGRIGELFF. The CDR3, as DNA: TGTGCCAGCAGTTACTGGGGAGGGAGGATCGGGGAGCTGTTTTTT.

V gene TRBV6-5 combines with J gene TRBJ1-6, with 7 bases matching TRBD1. The length of the CDR3 is 14 residues. Germline assignment: CDR1 MNHEY and CDR2 SVGAGI. After removal of 8 bases from V and 10 bases from J, the junction contained 11 bases not matched to a gene. The CDR3 here is CASGRDSGNSPLHF. In nucleotides, the CDR3 is TGTGCCAGCGGCCGGGACAGCGGTAACTCACCCCTCCACTTT.

The chain has TRBV6-6 and TRBJ1-6, with D unclear. Per germline, CDR1 MNHNY and CDR2 SVGAGI (reference sequence). Trimming shortened V by 0 bases and J by 10 bases, and 10 bases separated the two germline ends. CDR3 size: 14 residues. The CDR3 sequence: CASSYSLPGSPLHF. The CDR3 DNA sequence: TGTGCCAGCAGTTACTCTTTGCCGGGATCACCCCTCCACTTT.